A single sample gave rise to the 21 T cell receptor beta chains below, sequenced in a study of blood T cells in healthy people across ages. Alongside a J-beta primer mix, a sample-barcoded 5' primer served in a second PCR lasting roughly 7 to 11 cycles. A single record per CDR3 protein comes from TCRdb applying MiXCR to the 5' RACE reads. The table shows around 990,000 distinct CDR3 sequences, with more than 30% occurring only once. The sequenced sample was blood. The receptors come from a man aged 18 to 29 in good health.

Of note for this clonotype: A single base separates this from a much larger clone, so it may be a read error. The chain is built from TRBV12-3 or TRBV12-4 and TRBJ2-5; weak D call: TRBD2 (7 bases). This CDR3 region has 14 residues. V was shortened by 10 bases and J by 11 bases, with 26 bases between the two germline ends. CDR3 nucleotides: TGTGCCACACAGGTCGGCCGGGGGGACAATGAGCAGTACTTC. Its translation: CATQVGRGDNEQYF.

This clonotype was recorded many times. Germline is not matched at one junction end, which may reflect a read error. The CDR3 DNA reads as TGTGCCAGCAGCTTAGGTCAGGGCTCCTATGGCTACACCTTC. This codes for CASSLGQGSYGYTF. This chain links TRBV5-1 with TRBJ1-2, with D perhaps matching TRBD1 (5 bases). Germline V gene sequence: CDR1 SGHRS, CDR2 YFSETQ. The CDR3 is 14 residues long.

This clonotype has just a few counts. V is TRBV5-1 and J is TRBJ2-3; no firm D call. Germline CDR1 and CDR2: SGHRS and YFSETQ. Trimming cost V 0 bases and J 0 bases, with 8 bases left between them. This CDR3 is 15 amino acids long. For the CDR3, the DNA is TGCGCCAGCAGCTTGGGGTACCGTAGCACAGATACGCAGTATTTT. Translating gives CASSLGYRSTDTQYF.

V usage is TRBV7-3 and J usage is TRBJ1-1; D is unresolved. This CDR3 has 16 amino acids. Trimming cost V 2 bases and J 0 bases, with 13 bases left between them. Germline CDR1 is SGHTA and CDR2 is FQGTGA. The CDR3 here is CASSLASGYMNTEAFF. DNA of the CDR3: TGTGCCAGCAGCTTAGCTTCCGGATACATGAACACTGAAGCTTTCTTT.

This clonotype was observed a handful of times. The chain joins TRBV6-5 to TRBJ2-7, with TRBD1 matching over 8 bases. This CDR3 region has 13 residues. The J segment lost 2 bases and the V segment lost 6 bases, leaving 3 bases of the junction unmatched. Germline loops: CDR1 MNHEY, CDR2 SVGAGI. CDR3 coding DNA: TGTGCCAGCAGAGGGACAGGCACCTACGAGCAGTACTTC. It is translated as CASRGTGTYEQYF.

This clonotype came up a few times. An end of the junction differs from the germline gene, which may be a read error. The chain couples TRBV20-1 to TRBJ1-5; D call uncertain. Germline loops: CDR1 DFQATT, CDR2 SNEGSKA (reference sequence). There are 13 residues in the CDR3. DNA of the CDR3: TGCAGTGCTAGGGAGAATAGCAATCAGCTCCAGCATTTT. Its translation is CSARENSNQLQHF.

As regards this clonotype: At one end the junction does not follow the germline gene, possibly because of a read error. V is TRBV10-3 and J is TRBJ1-1; D not resolved. Germline CDR1 and CDR2: ENHRY and SYGVKD. This CDR3 has 13 amino acids. CDR3 loop: CATSDLVSTEAFF. CDR3 bases: TGTGCCACCAGTGACTTAGTTTCCACTGAAGCTTTCTTT.

The V gene is TRBV2, the J gene TRBJ2-3, with 8 positions matching TRBD2. V was pared by 3 bases and J by 4 bases, with 6 bases of the junction left unmatched. This CDR3 region has 15 residues. Per germline, CDR1 SNHLY and CDR2 FYNNEI. Here the CDR3 reads CASSERGGGPDTQYF. The CDR3 DNA is TGTGCCAGCAGTGAGAGGGGCGGGGGGCCAGATACGCAGTATTTT.

There are many counts of this clonotype. This chain links TRBV20-1 with TRBJ2-1; D is ambiguous. There are 15 residues in the CDR3. Germline-derived CDR1 and CDR2 are DFQATT and SNEGSKA (reference sequence). Trimming took off 0 bases at V and 2 bases at J, with 11 bases between the two ends. CDR3 bases: TGCAGTGCTAGAGATGATCTGATAGCCTACAATGAGCAGTTCTTC. It encodes CSARDDLIAYNEQFF.

This clonotype was seen more than once but under ten times. The CDR3 region is CASSTQQEMNTEAFF. For the CDR3, the DNA is TGTGCCAGCAGTACCCAACAGGAGATGAACACTGAAGCTTTCTTT. The chain recombines TRBV27 with TRBJ1-1; D possibly corresponds to TRBD1 (5 bases). Between the trimmed V and J ends, which lost 5 bases and 0 bases, there was a span of 13 bases. CDR1 is MNHEY, CDR2 SMNVEV, per germline (reference sequence). The CDR3 loop spans 15 amino acids.

Only a few counts were recorded for this clonotype. The rearrangement joins TRBV5-1 to TRBJ2-1; D is undetermined. Deletions cut 0 bases from V and 5 bases from J, with 6 bases between. The CDR3 totals 13 residues. Germline-derived CDR1 and CDR2 are SGHRS and YFSETQ. CDR3 coding DNA: TGCGCCAGCAGCTTGGAGTCTGACAATGAGCAGTTCTTC. Translation: CASSLESDNEQFF.

As regards this clonotype: One end of the junction does not line up with germline, which may come from a read error. The V gene is TRBV4-3, the J gene TRBJ2-1; the D is unclear. From germline, CDR1 is LGHNA and CDR2 YSLEER. CDR3 length equals 13 residues. The CDR3 sequence: CVSSLSHGSKQFF. Here the CDR3 DNA reads TGCGTCAGCAGCCTATCCCACGGGTCTAAGCAGTTCTTC.

This chain uses TRBV20-1 with TRBJ2-3; TRBD2 matches at 9 bases. Germline CDR1 reads DFQATT; CDR2 reads SNEGSKA (reference sequence). V was pared by 0 bases and J by 6 bases, with 10 bases of the junction left unmatched. The CDR3 is made up of 16 amino acids. The CDR3 region is CSARDSGGGFLDTQYF. The CDR3 nucleotides read TGCAGTGCTAGAGATAGCGGGGGCGGGTTTTTGGATACGCAGTATTTT.

This chain uses TRBV20-1 with TRBJ1-2; D unresolved. The length of the CDR3 is 15 residues. The germline V gene has CDR1 DFQATT and CDR2 SNEGSKA (reference sequence). Trimming took 1 base from V and 5 from J, leaving 17 bases between them. The CDR3 spells CSARGALPDLYGYTF. CDR3 in DNA: TGCAGTGCTAGAGGGGCTCTCCCGGACCTTTATGGCTACACCTTC.

The sample holds a few counts of this clonotype. V is TRBV7-2 and J is TRBJ2-4; TRBD2 might be the D (6 bases). CDR3 length equals 17 residues. Germline CDR1 SGHTA, CDR2 FQGNSA. Trimming removed 2 bases from V and 7 bases from J, with 21 bases in between. Here the CDR3 reads CASSLQSGVMGMNIQYF. As DNA, the CDR3 is TGTGCCAGCAGCTTACAATCGGGGGTCATGGGGATGAACATTCAGTACTTC.

This clonotype turned up a few times. The chain has TRBV9 and TRBJ2-2; D might be TRBD1 (5 bases). Trimming shortened V by 6 bases and J by 0 bases, and 12 bases separated the two germline ends. This CDR3 comprises 15 residues. In germline, CDR1 is SGDLS, CDR2 YYNGEE. In DNA, the CDR3 is TGTGCCAGCACCTTGACAGACACGAACACCGGGGAGCTGTTTTTT. This codes for CASTLTDTNTGELFF.

A few counts support this clonotype. V and J are TRBV6-2 or TRBV6-3 and TRBJ2-1, with D possibly matching TRBD1 (5 bases). The length of the CDR3 is 15 residues. CDR1 and CDR2 from the germline V gene are MNHEY and SVGEGT. Trimming cost V 8 bases and J 5 bases, with 19 bases left between them. CDR3 loop: CASSNKGILDNEQFF. The CDR3, as DNA: TGTGCCAGCTCGAATAAGGGGATTTTGGACAATGAGCAGTTCTTC.

This clonotype was recorded a few times. This chain's CDR3 is CASSAQGRPGELFF. CDR3 coding DNA: TGTGCCAGTAGTGCGCAGGGAAGACCCGGGGAGCTGTTTTTT. This sequence joins TRBV19 and TRBJ2-2; possible D gene TRBD1, 5 bases. Trimming pared 5 bases from V and 6 bases from J, leaving 13 bases between. The CDR3 totals 14 residues. Per germline, CDR1 LNHDA and CDR2 SQIVND (reference sequence).

The J gene is TRBJ1-6, the V gene TRBV27; D is ambiguous. CDR1 is MNHEY, CDR2 SMNVEV, per germline (reference sequence). Trimming stripped 2 bases from V and 5 bases from J, with 7 bases between. The CDR3 has 14 amino acids. As DNA, the CDR3 is TGTGCCAGCAGTTTACCGACTAATAATTCACCCCTCCACTTT. It translates to CASSLPTNNSPLHF.

This chain joins TRBV3-1 and TRBJ1-2; possible D gene TRBD1, 5 bases. This CDR3 is 16 amino acids long. Trimming pared 3 bases from V and 4 bases from J, leaving 18 bases between. CDR1 and CDR2 (germline): LGHDT, YNNKEL (reference sequence). CDR3 protein: CASSQGSWGRSYGYTF. The CDR3 region has the DNA TGTGCCAGCAGCCAGGGATCTTGGGGCAGGTCCTATGGCTACACCTTC.

CDR3 sequence reads: CASTPQHGADTQYF. DNA for the CDR3: TGTGCCAGCACCCCTCAACACGGTGCAGATACGCAGTATTTT. The J gene is TRBJ2-3, the V gene TRBV12-3 or TRBV12-4; D gene uncertain. The V gene lost 7 bases and the J gene lost 4 bases, with 15 bases spanning the gap. There are 14 residues in the CDR3.